The 2 T cell receptor beta chains given below trace back to one sample, sequenced in a study of T-cell reconstitution after alpha-beta-depleted transplantation in children (dated by TCRdb to about 2016). Libraries were prepared through PCR. For sequencing, an Illumina HiSeq 2500 was employed. Molecular barcoding was employed in the preparation of TCR libraries, with unique molecular identifiers being used to normalize TCRbeta repertoire quantification. The public reads were reprocessed in TCRdb via fastp at Q25 and MiXCR, keeping in-frame beta chains. Each CDR3 protein gets just one entry, which takes the most common genes and DNA from the rows behind it. The sample table records 200,000 to 300,000 distinct CDR3 sequences; around 12% of these occur just once. The top ten clones comprise 2.6% of the sample. Sequenced material: PBMCs from the stem cell graft donor, taken from the stem cell graft. Every receptor here comes from a human donor who donated a stem cell graft to a child with acute lymphoblastic leukemia.

A note on this clonotype: With a much larger clone just one base away, this may be a read error. The chain links TRBV13 to TRBJ1-5; D is undetermined. The germline CDR1 and CDR2 sequences are PRHDT and FYEKMQ (reference sequence). This CDR3 has 13 residues. The DNA of the CDR3 is TGTGCCGGCAGCTCCGGACGCAATCAGCCCCAGCATTTT. Translated, it gives CAGSSGRNQPQHF.

There are many counts of this clonotype. The rearrangement joins TRBV20-1 to TRBJ2-1; 8 bases are shared with TRBD2. V was clipped by 1 base and J by 8 bases; unmatched bases: 10. The CDR3 sequence is 15 residues long. In germline, CDR1 is DFQATT, CDR2 SNEGSKA (reference sequence). As DNA, the CDR3 is TGCAGTGCTAGAGTTATCGGCGGGAGGTGGGATGAGCAGTTCTTC. This encodes CSARVIGGRWDEQFF.